One and the same sample provided the 2 T cell receptor beta chains below, sequenced in a study of beta chain features in type 1 diabetes. Reverse transcription of all isolated RNA meant that expressed TCRB transcripts were sequenced. Clones were sequenced by immunoSEQ multiplex PCR, and TCRdb holds only the in-frame ones, with some missing. Among about 620,000 clones listed, 15% to 19% were seen once. The sequenced sample consisted of naive CD4+ T cells from blood. These receptors all stem from a man younger than 35 in good health.

This chain links TRBV5-1 with TRBJ1-1; the match to TRBD1 covers 8 bases. Germline CDR1 SGHRS, CDR2 YFSETQ. The V and J ends lost 5 bases and 4 bases, in that order; junction bases with no gene match: 7. This CDR3 spans 14 amino acids. The DNA for the CDR3 is TGCGCCAGCAGGTCCCAGGGGGCGCCCACTGAAGCTTTCTTT. Protein product: CASRSQGAPTEAFF.

This clone was found a few times. The chain couples TRBV27 to TRBJ1-6; perhaps TRBD1 as D (5 bases). CDR1 and CDR2 from the germline V gene are MNHEY and SMNVEV (reference sequence). V gave up 2 bases and J gave up 6 bases, with 8 bases separating them. This CDR3 contains 14 residues. The CDR3 bases are TGTGCCAGCAGTTTAGGCAGGGCTAATTCACCCCTCCACTTT. It is translated as CASSLGRANSPLHF.